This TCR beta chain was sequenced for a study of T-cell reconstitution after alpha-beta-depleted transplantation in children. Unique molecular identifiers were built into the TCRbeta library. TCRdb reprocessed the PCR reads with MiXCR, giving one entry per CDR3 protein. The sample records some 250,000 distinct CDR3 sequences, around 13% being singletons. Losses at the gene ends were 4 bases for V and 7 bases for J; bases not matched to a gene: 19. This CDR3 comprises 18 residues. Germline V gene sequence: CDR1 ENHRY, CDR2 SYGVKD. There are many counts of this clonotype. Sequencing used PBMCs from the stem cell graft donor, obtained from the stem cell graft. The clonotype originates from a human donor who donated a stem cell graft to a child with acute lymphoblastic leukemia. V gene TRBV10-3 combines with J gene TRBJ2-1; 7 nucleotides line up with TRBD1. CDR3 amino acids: CAISVIGKSEGALNEQFF. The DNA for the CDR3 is TGTGCCATCAGTGTAATTGGAAAGTCCGAGGGGGCGTTGAATGAGCAGTTCTTC.